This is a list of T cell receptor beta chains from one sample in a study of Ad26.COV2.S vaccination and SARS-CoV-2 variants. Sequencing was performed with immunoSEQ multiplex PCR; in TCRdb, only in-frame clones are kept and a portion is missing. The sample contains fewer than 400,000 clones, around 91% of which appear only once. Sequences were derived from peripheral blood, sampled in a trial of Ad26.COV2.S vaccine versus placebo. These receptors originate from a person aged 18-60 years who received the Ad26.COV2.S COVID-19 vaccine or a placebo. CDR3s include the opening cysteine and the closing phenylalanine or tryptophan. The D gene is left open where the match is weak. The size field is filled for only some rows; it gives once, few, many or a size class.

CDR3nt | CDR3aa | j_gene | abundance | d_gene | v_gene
TGTGCTAGTGGTTTGGGACAGGCATTCTACAATGAGCAGTTCTTC | CASGLGQAFYNEQFF | TRBJ2-1 | NA | NA | TRBV12-5
TGTGCCAGCAGTGGGACACCCGAAGCTTTCTTT | CASSGTPEAFF | TRBJ1-1 | NA | NA | TRBV28
TGTGCCATCAGTGAGACCCAAGCGGGAAGCTCCTACAATGAGCAGTTCTTC | CAISETQAGSSYNEQFF | TRBJ2-1 | NA | TRBD2 | TRBV10-3
TGTGCCAGCAGTCTAGCGGGCCTGAATAGCAATCAGCCCCAGCATTTT | CASSLAGLNSNQPQHF | TRBJ1-5 | NA | NA | TRBV27
TGTGCCAGCAGCTTAGCGCCCGTCAGCGAGCAGTTCTTC | CASSLAPVSEQFF | TRBJ2-1 | NA | NA | TRBV7-2
TGTGCCAGCAGCGTAGAGTGGCGGAACACTGAAGCTTTCTTT | CASSVEWRNTEAFF | TRBJ1-1 | NA | NA | TRBV9
TGTGCCAGCAGCCCTCTTACAGGCCTCAAAAACATTCAGTACTTC | CASSPLTGLKNIQYF | TRBJ2-4 | NA | NA | TRBV14
TGTGCCAGCAGCTTCTCCTACGAGCAGTACTTC | CASSFSYEQYF | TRBJ2-7 | NA | NA | TRBV5-8
TGTGCCAGCAGCTCCGTTGGATCGCCCCAGCATTTT | CASSSVGSPQHF | TRBJ1-5 | few | NA | TRBV13
TGTGCCAGCAGTAAGGGGCAACCCCGTGCAGATACGCAGTATTTT | CASSKGQPRADTQYF | TRBJ2-3 | NA | NA | TRBV27
TGCGCCAGCAGCTTGGGCGGGGATACCACTGAAGCTTTCTTT | CASSLGGDTTEAFF | TRBJ1-1 | NA | NA | TRBV5-1
TGTGCCAGCAGCGTAGTTGGCAGCCCTATCTATGGCTACACCTTC | CASSVVGSPIYGYTF | TRBJ1-2 | NA | NA | TRBV9
TGTGCCAGCACTCTAGCGGGCTTTAAGGCTTGG | CASTLAGFKAW | TRBJ2-3 | NA | TRBD2 | TRBV6-5
TGTGCCAGCAGCAAACAGGGGAACGAGCAGTTCTTC | CASSKQGNEQFF | TRBJ2-1 | NA | TRBD1 | TRBV5-4
TGTGCCAGCAGCTTAGCAGCCAGGGGGCGAATTTATGGGGCCAACGTCCTGACTTTC | CASSLAARGRIYGANVLTF | TRBJ2-6 | once | TRBD1 | TRBV7-9
TGTGCCAGACCTAGCGGACTAAACAATGAGCAGTTCTTC | CARPSGLNNEQFF | TRBJ2-1 | NA | TRBD2 | TRBV28
TGTGCCAGCAGCTTTCGGGGAGGCAATGAGCAGTTCTTC | CASSFRGGNEQFF | TRBJ2-1 | once | NA | TRBV7-9